These 8 T cell receptor beta chains were all obtained from the same sample, sequenced in a study of neoadjuvant anti-PD-1 for oral cavity cancer (dated by TCRdb to 2020 to 2022). Library preparation was by the immunoSEQ multiplex PCR assay. Imported from immuneACCESS, the table was reduced by TCRdb to in-frame sequences with V and J called. These copies leave out some clones; in studies compared against another copy, an unresolved V gene accounts for under half, and the cause of the remainder is not known. The sample profile shows around 81,000 clones; less than 85% of them were found once. The ten largest clones take up over 3% of the sample. The meaning of the sample's time point label: before neoadjuvant nivolumab. The sample consisted of PBMCs, taken before nivolumab (anti-PD-1) treatment. Receptors were obtained from a person aged 35 to 85 with oral cavity squamous cell carcinoma.

The V gene is TRBV5-4, the J gene TRBJ2-7, with TRBD1 matching over 8 bases. This CDR3 spans 14 amino acids. V shed 4 bases, J shed 2 bases, and the junction held 5 bases outside the gene matches. Germline CDR1 is SGHNT and CDR2 is YYREEE (reference sequence). CDR3 amino acids: CASSRDRSTYEQYF. In DNA, the CDR3 is TGTGCCAGCAGCCGGGACAGGTCAACCTACGAGCAGTACTTC.

The genes are TRBV10-3 and TRBJ2-3; D may be TRBD2 (7 bases). CDR3 length: 15 amino acids. CDR1 is ENHRY, CDR2 SYGVKD, per germline. Deletions cut 6 bases from V and 2 bases from J, with 15 bases between. CDR3 loop: CAIRKGGAITDTQYF. The DNA for the CDR3 is TGTGCCATCAGAAAGGGGGGGGCTATCACAGATACGCAGTATTTT.

The V call is TRBV5-1, the J call TRBJ2-7, with 10 bases lining up with TRBD2. Germline assignment: CDR1 SGHRS and CDR2 YFSETQ. The CDR3 length is 14 residues. Trimming removed 4 bases from V and 6 bases from J; junction bases left unmatched: 7. CDR3 in amino acids: CASSTLAGEGEQYF. In DNA form, the CDR3 reads TGCGCCAGCAGCACCCTAGCGGGAGAGGGCGAGCAGTACTTC.

The gene calls are TRBV6-5 and TRBJ1-1; D call uncertain. V gave up 2 bases and J gave up 0 bases, with 7 bases separating them. Looked up from germline, CDR1 is MNHEY and CDR2 is SVGAGI. The CDR3 has 14 amino acids. CDR3 protein: CASSYAPMNTEAFF. The CDR3 region has the DNA TGTGCCAGCAGTTACGCGCCGATGAACACTGAAGCTTTCTTT.

This chain uses TRBV27 with TRBJ2-7; 7 bases are shared with TRBD1. J gave up 0 bases and V 5 bases, and 7 bases lay outside the gene matches. CDR1 is MNHEY, CDR2 SMNVEV, per germline (reference sequence). The CDR3 length is 15 residues. CDR3 in amino acids: CASSPLDRFSYEQYF. The CDR3 coding sequence is TGTGCCAGCAGTCCACTGGACAGGTTCTCCTACGAGCAGTACTTC.

The chain uses TRBV5-4 and TRBJ2-1; D uncertain. CDR1 and CDR2 (germline): SGHNT, YYREEE (reference sequence). This CDR3 spans 13 amino acids. V was trimmed by 0 bases and J by 14 bases, leaving 15 bases between them. The CDR3 loop is CASSLGGKPQEFF. Here the CDR3 DNA reads TGTGCCAGCAGCTTGGGGGGAAAACCTCAGGAGTTCTTC.

The chain joins TRBV30 to TRBJ1-2; 7 nucleotides match TRBD1. CDR3 size: 13 residues. Germline CDR1 and CDR2: GTSNPN and SVGIG (reference sequence). The J segment lost 4 bases and the V segment lost 7 bases, leaving 9 bases of the junction unmatched. This CDR3 is CASAQNRGYGYTF. CDR3 bases: TGTGCCTCGGCCCAAAACAGGGGCTATGGCTACACCTTC.

The J gene is TRBJ2-1, the V gene TRBV6-5; TRBD2 matches at 8 bases. The CDR3 contains 16 residues. Trimming at V came to 0 bases and at J to 5 bases, leaving 6 bases not matched to a gene. Germline V CDR1 and CDR2: MNHEY, SVGAGI. The CDR3 nucleotides read TGTGCCAGCAGTTACTCGCGATCTAGCGGGCACAATGAGCAGTTCTTC. It yields the protein CASSYSRSSGHNEQFF.